These 15 T cell receptor beta chains originate from one sample sequenced in a study of siplizumab effects on memory and regulatory T cells (dated by TCRdb to between 2018 and 2021). The library was prepared using the immunoSEQ multiplex PCR assay. TCRdb took over this immuneACCESS table, retaining in-frame rearrangements with V and J assigned. Such tables are incomplete; in checked studies, under half of the missing clones stem from an unresolved V gene, and the remainder is unexplained. The sample table records 90,000 to 120,000 clones; 91% of these occur just once. Clones ranked in the top ten supply 2.6% of the sample. The sequenced material came from CD4+ T cells sorted from blood. The source is a human donor in good health. Some clones in this sample may be carry-over from other donors' samples.

The chain has TRBV30 and TRBJ1-3, with D tentatively TRBD1 (6 bases). Trimming pared 3 bases from V and 5 bases from J, leaving 17 bases between. This CDR3 is built from 15 residues. CDR1 is GTSNPN and CDR2 is SVGIG in the germline V gene (reference sequence). CDR3 protein: CAWSRRDTNRNTIYF. CDR3 DNA sequence: TGTGCCTGGAGCCGCCGGGACACAAACCGAAACACCATATATTTT.

This clone was seen only once. The chain joins TRBV2 to TRBJ2-3; D not certain. V lost 4 bases and J 6 bases, leaving 17 bases between the germline ends. There are 15 residues in the CDR3. CDR1 SNHLY and CDR2 FYNNEI come from the germline V gene. DNA for the CDR3: TGTGCCAGCAGTGTCTGGGATCATACAATGGATACGCAGTATTTT. As protein: CASSVWDHTMDTQYF.

This chain joins TRBV19 and TRBJ1-1; tentatively, D is TRBD1 (5 bases). This CDR3 region has 15 residues. V was pared by 8 bases and J by 0 bases, with 16 bases between. Looked up from germline, CDR1 is LNHDA and CDR2 is SQIVND (reference sequence). CDR3 DNA sequence: TGTGCCAGTCGGAGAGGGGAATCGTTGAACACTGAAGCTTTCTTT. It yields the protein CASRRGESLNTEAFF.

This clone occurred once. The gene calls are TRBV9 and TRBJ2-5, with a tentative D call TRBD1 (5 bases). The CDR3 extends over 11 amino acids. Trimming left V 7 bases short and J 5 bases short, with 9 bases between. Germline V gene sequence: CDR1 SGDLS, CDR2 YYNGEE. The CDR3 DNA follows: TGTGCCAGCGCTAGGGGCGAGACCCAGTACTTC. It codes for CASARGETQYF.

The chain is built from TRBV9 and TRBJ2-3; D is undetermined. This CDR3 is 11 amino acids long. Per the germline V gene, CDR1 is SGDLS and CDR2 is YYNGEE. V was clipped by 7 bases and J by 6 bases, with 9 bases between them. Written as DNA, the CDR3 is TGTGCCAGCGCGGAAGGGGATACGCAGTATTTT. This translates into CASAEGDTQYF.

J is TRBJ1-1 and V is TRBV7-9; weak D call: TRBD1 (5 bases). Per the germline V gene, CDR1 is SEHNR and CDR2 is FQNEAQ (reference sequence). V lost 2 bases to trimming and J lost 12 bases, with 13 bases between them. The length of the CDR3 is 12 residues. This CDR3 reads CASSLSRGPSFF. The DNA of the CDR3 is TGTGCCAGCAGCTTATCCCGGGGACCATCTTTCTTT.

This clone was seen once. The V gene is TRBV18, the J gene TRBJ2-5, with unresolved D. The CDR3 contains 12 residues. Germline CDR1 reads KGHSH; CDR2 reads LQKENI. V was shortened by 5 bases and J by 14 bases, with 18 bases between the two germline ends. The CDR3 nucleotides read TGTGCCAGCTCAAATCGTGCGATCGAACTTTACTTC. Protein product: CASSNRAIELYF.

This rearrangement joins TRBV18 to TRBJ2-4; 9 bases agree with TRBD2. Germline assignment: CDR1 KGHSH and CDR2 LQKENI. The CDR3 spans 15 residues. V gave up 0 bases and J gave up 8 bases; unmatched junction bases: 5. CDR3 DNA: TGTGCCAGCTCACCACCTAGCGGGAGCTTCGACATTCAGTACTTC. Translated: CASSPPSGSFDIQYF.

This clone was counted once. The V call is TRBV28, the J call TRBJ2-6; D is undetermined. V was pared by 1 base and J by 2 bases, with 0 bases between. The germline V gene has CDR1 MDHEN and CDR2 SYDVKM. This CDR3 has 13 residues. CDR3 nucleotide sequence: TGTGCCAGCAGTTTATCTGGGGCCAACGTCCTGACTTTC. Its protein product is CASSLSGANVLTF.

The J gene is TRBJ2-1, the V gene TRBV18; TRBD2 matches at 7 bases. Germline loops: CDR1 KGHSH, CDR2 LQKENI. The CDR3 covers 15 residues. The junction had 2 bases not matched to a gene; V was cut back by 3 bases and J by 0 bases. CDR3 sequence reads: CASSPRESSYNEQFF. The CDR3 DNA reads TGTGCCAGCTCACCGCGGGAGAGCTCCTACAATGAGCAGTTCTTC.

This clone was detected once. The junction differs from germline at one of its ends, possibly a read error. V and J are TRBV7-7 and TRBJ2-7; possibly TRBD1 for D (6 bases). The CDR3 spans 15 residues. Germline V gives CDR1 SSHAT, CDR2 FNYEAQ (reference sequence). The DNA for the CDR3 is TGTGCTAGCAGCCTCCAGACCGGGACAACCTACGAGCAGTACTTC. Protein: CASSLQTGTTYEQYF.

The chain links TRBV19 to TRBJ2-3; D tentatively fits TRBD1 or TRBD2 (5 bases each). V was shortened by 3 bases and J by 9 bases, with 10 bases between the two germline ends. CDR1 is LNHDA and CDR2 is SQIVND in the germline V gene (reference sequence). The CDR3 consists of 12 residues. DNA of the CDR3: TGTGCCAGTAGTATGACAGCGGACACGCAGTATTTT. This encodes CASSMTADTQYF.

The chain uses TRBV11-1 and TRBJ1-1; D perhaps matches TRBD1 (5 bases). This CDR3 comprises 12 residues. V shed 2 bases and J shed 11 bases, with 12 bases lying between them. Germline CDR1 is SGHAT and CDR2 is FQDESV (reference sequence). The CDR3, as DNA: TGTGCCAGCAGCTTAAACTCAGGGCTTGCTTTCTTT. It codes for CASSLNSGLAFF.

This chain links TRBV5-1 with TRBJ2-2; D may match TRBD1 or TRBD2 (5 bases each). CDR3 length equals 16 residues. V was cut by 3 bases and J by 0 bases, with 12 bases left in between. Germline lookup yields CDR1 SGHRS and CDR2 YFSETQ. The CDR3 here is CASSSGTRANTGELFF. The CDR3 DNA reads TGCGCCAGCAGCTCCGGGACGAGGGCGAACACCGGGGAGCTGTTTTTT.

This clone was seen a single time. The chain combines TRBV4-1 with TRBJ1-2, with D perhaps TRBD1 (6 bases). Per germline, CDR1 MGHRA and CDR2 YSYEKL. V was cut by 0 bases and J by 8 bases, with 16 bases left in between. The CDR3 loop spans 15 amino acids. The chain's CDR3 is CASSQDGGPFGGYTF. For the CDR3, the DNA is TGCGCCAGCAGCCAAGATGGGGGCCCTTTTGGAGGCTACACCTTC.